The entry that follows covers one TCR beta chain sequence. The sequenced patients had an expansion of CD8+CD57+ cells seen by flow cytometry. The study sampled blood from patients who had received no therapy. TCR beta VDJ and CDR3 profiling used genomic DNA as template. In TCRdb, the reads were re-called with MiXCR into one record per CDR3 protein. The sample holds roughly 290,000 distinct CDR3 sequences, 56% seen once. These data are taken from a study of CD8+CD57+ T cells in acquired aplastic anemia. There are 15 residues in the CDR3. V shed 3 bases, J shed 1 base, and the junction held 5 bases outside the gene matches. Looked up from germline, CDR1 is SGHDN and CDR2 is FVKESK.

This chain links TRBV14 with TRBJ2-7, with 8 bases that match TRBD2. The sample consisted of sorted CD4+, CD8+, or CD8+CD57+ T cells (not recorded which) from PBMCs. The source of this sequence is a human donor with aplastic anemia. In DNA, the CDR3 is TGTGCCAGCAGCCAGTGCGGGGGGCAGTCCTACGAGCAGTACTTC. Amino acid sequence: CASSQCGGQSYEQYF.